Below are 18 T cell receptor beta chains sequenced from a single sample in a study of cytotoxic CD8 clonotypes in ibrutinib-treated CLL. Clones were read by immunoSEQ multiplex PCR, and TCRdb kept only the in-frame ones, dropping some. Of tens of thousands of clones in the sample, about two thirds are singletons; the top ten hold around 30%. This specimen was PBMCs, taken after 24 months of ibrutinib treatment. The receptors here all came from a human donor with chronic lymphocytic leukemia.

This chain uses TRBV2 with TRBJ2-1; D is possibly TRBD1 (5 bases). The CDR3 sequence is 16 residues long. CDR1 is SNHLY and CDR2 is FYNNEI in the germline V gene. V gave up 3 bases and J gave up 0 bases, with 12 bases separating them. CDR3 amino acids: CASSEGQEFSYNEQFF. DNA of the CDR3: TGTGCCAGCAGTGAGGGGCAGGAATTCTCCTACAATGAGCAGTTCTTC.

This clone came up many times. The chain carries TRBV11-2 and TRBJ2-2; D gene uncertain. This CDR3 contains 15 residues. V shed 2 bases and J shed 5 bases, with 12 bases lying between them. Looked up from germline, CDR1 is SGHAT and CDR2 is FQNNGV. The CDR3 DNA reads TGTGCCAGCAGCTTACTTGGGCCAGAGACCGGGGAGCTGTTTTTT. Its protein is CASSLLGPETGELFF.

DNA of the CDR3: TGTGCCAGCAGTTCCCCCAGCGGGGGATCCTACGAGCAGTACTTC. Protein: CASSSPSGGSYEQYF. The chain combines TRBV27 with TRBJ2-7; 8 bases fit TRBD2. Trimming at V came to 4 bases and at J to 1 base, leaving 6 bases not matched to a gene. The CDR3 consists of 15 residues. The V gene's germline CDR1 is MNHEY and CDR2 SMNVEV (reference sequence).

CDR3 nucleotides: TGCGCCAGCAGCTTGGAGGCCTCGGGCGGGGGGAGGAACACTGAAGCTTTCTTT. It codes for CASSLEASGGGRNTEAFF. The chain employs TRBV5-1 and TRBJ1-1, with D perhaps matching TRBD1 (5 bases). Trimming cost V 0 bases and J 1 base, with 19 bases left between them. The germline V gene encodes CDR1 SGHRS and CDR2 YFSETQ. The length of the CDR3 is 18 residues.

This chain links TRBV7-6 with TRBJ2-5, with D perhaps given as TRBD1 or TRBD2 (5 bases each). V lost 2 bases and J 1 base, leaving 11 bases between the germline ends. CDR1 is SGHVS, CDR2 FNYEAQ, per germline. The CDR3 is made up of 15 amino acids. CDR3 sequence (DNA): TGTGCCAGCAGCTTAATTGGGGGTCCCCAAGAGACCCAGTACTTC. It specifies CASSLIGGPQETQYF. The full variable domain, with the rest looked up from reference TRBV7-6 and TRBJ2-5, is GAGVSQSPRYKVTKRGQDVALRCDPISGHVSLYWYRQALGQGPEFLTYFNYEAQQDKSGLPNDRFSAERPEGSISTLTIQRTEQRDSAMYRCASSLIGGPQETQYFGPGTRLLVL.

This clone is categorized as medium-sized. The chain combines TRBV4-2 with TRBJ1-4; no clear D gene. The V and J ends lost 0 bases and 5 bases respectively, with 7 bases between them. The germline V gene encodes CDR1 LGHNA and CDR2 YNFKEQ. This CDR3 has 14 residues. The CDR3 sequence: CASSQEPGNEKLFF. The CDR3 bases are TGTGCCAGCAGCCAAGAGCCGGGGAATGAAAAACTGTTTTTT.

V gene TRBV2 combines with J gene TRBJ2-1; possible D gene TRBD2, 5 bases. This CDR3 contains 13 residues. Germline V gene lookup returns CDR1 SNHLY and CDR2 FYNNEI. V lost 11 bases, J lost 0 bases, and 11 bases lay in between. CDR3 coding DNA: TGTGCCGGAGGACTGAACTCCTACAATGAGCAGTTCTTC. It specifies CAGGLNSYNEQFF.

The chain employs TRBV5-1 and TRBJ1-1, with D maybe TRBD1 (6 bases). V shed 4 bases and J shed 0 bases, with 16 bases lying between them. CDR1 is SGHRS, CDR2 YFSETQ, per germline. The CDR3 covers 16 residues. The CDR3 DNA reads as TGCGCCAGCAGCAATAAACAGGGAGGGGTGAACACTGAAGCTTTCTTT. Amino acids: CASSNKQGGVNTEAFF.

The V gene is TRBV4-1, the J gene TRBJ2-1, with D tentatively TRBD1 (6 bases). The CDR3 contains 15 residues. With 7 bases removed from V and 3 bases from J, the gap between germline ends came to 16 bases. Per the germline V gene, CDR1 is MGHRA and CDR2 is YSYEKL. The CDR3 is CASNAGTPYYNEQFF. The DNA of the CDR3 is TGCGCCAGCAACGCCGGGACACCGTACTACAATGAGCAGTTCTTC.

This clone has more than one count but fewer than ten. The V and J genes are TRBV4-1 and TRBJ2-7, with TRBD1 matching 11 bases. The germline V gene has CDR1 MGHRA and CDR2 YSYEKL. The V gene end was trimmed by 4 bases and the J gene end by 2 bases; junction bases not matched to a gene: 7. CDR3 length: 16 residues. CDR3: CASSPGQGGWAYEQYF. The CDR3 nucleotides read TGCGCCAGCAGCCCGGGACAGGGGGGGTGGGCCTACGAGCAGTACTTC.

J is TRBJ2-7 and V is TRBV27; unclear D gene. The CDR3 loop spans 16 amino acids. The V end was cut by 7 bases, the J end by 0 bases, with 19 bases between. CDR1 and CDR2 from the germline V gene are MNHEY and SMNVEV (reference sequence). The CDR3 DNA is TGTGCCAGCACCCCCCCCTGGGAAATAAGCTCCTACGAGCAGTACTTC. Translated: CASTPPWEISSYEQYF.

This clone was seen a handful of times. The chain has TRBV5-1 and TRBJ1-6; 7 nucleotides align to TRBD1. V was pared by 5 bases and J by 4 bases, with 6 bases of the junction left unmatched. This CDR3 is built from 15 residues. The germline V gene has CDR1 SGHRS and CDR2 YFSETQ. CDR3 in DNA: TGCGCCAGCAGGGTCGGGACAGCTTATAATTCACCCCTCCACTTT. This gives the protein CASRVGTAYNSPLHF.

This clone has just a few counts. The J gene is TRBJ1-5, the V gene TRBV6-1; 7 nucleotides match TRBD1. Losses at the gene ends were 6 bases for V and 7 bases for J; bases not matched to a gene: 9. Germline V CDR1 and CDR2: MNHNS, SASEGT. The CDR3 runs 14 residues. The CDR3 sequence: CASRQTGARQPQHF. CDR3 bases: TGTGCCAGCAGACAAACAGGGGCTAGGCAGCCCCAGCATTTT.

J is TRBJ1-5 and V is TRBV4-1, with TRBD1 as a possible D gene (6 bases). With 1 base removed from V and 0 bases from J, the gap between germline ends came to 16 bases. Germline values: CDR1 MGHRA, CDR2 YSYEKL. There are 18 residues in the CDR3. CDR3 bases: TGCGCCAGCAGCCAAGCCGGGACACGCCAAGGTAGCAATCAGCCCCAGCATTTT. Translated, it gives CASSQAGTRQGSNQPQHF.

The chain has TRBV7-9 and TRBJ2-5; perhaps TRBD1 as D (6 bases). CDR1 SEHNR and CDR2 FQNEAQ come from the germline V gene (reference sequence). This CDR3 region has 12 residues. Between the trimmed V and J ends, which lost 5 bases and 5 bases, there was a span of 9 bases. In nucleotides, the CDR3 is TGTGCCAGCAGCGTTCAGGGGGAGACCCAGTACTTC. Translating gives CASSVQGETQYF.

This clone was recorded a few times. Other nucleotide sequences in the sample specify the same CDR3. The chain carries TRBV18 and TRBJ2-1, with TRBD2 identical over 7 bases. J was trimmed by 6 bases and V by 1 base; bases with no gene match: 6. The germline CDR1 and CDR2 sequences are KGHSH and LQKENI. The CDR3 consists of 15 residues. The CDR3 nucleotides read TGTGCCAGCTCACCACGGGAGCGGGGTGGCAATGAGCAGTTCTTC. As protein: CASSPRERGGNEQFF.

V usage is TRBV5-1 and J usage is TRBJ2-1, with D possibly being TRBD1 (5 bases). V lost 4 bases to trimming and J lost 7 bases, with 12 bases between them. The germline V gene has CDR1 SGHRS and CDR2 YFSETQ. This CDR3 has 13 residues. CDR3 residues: CASSNWGRNEQFF. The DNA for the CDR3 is TGCGCCAGCAGCAATTGGGGCCGTAATGAGCAGTTCTTC.

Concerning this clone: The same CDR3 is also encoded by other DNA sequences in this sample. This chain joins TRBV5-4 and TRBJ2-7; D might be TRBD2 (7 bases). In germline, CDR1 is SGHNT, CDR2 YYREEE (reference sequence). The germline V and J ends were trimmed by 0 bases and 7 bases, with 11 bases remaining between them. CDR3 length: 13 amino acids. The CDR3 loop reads CASSLGEGGEQYF. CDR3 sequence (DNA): TGTGCCAGCAGCTTGGGGGAGGGGGGGGAGCAGTACTTC.